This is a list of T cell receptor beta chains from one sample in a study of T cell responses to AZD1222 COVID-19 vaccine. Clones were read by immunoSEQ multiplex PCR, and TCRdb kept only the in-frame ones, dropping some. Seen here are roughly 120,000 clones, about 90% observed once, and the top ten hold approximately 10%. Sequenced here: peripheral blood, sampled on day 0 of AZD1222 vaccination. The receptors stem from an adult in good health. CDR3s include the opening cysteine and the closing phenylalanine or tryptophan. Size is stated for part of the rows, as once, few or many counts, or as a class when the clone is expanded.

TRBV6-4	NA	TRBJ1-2	CASKAGSGHTF
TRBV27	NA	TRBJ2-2	CASSLLPGTMLCTGELFF
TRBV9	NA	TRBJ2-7	CASSVGASQSYEQYF
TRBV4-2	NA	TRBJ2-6	CASSQDYGHLANVLTF
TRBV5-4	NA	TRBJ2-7	CASSNRDRGAYEQYF
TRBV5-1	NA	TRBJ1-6	CASSLIGQAYNSPLHF
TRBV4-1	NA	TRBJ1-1	CASWGHNEAFF
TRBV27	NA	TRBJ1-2	CASSLTQGRYGYTF
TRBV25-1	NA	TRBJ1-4	CASSERTTGNEKLFF
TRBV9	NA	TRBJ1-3	CASSATGRLSGNTIYF
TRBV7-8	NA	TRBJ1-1	CASSSGRNTEAFF
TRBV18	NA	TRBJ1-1	CASSPPGGPEAFF
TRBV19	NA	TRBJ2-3	CASSIPNLDTQYF
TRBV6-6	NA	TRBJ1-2	CASSYGGVNYGYTF
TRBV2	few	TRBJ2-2	CASSTTGELFF
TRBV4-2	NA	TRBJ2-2	CASSQVFSGGAIGELFF
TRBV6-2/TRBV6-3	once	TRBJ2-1	CASSFYSGGSVEQFF
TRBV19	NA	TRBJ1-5	CASTWDTLSNQPQHF
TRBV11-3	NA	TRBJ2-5	CASSLVAEETQYF
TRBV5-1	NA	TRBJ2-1	CASSLDRVNNEQFF
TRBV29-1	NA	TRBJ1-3	CSAETDRLSSGNTIYF
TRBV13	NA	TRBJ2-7	CASSPNGGYEQYF
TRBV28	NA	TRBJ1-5	CASTLGQTYSNQPQHF
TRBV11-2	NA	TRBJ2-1	CASTLGKLRFEQFF
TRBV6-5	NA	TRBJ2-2	CASSYSPAWRELFF
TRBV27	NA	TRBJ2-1	CASSSLAGGPHNEQFF
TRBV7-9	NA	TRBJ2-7	CASRSETGGPFEQYF
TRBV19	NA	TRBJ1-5	CASSMKWWGNQPQHF
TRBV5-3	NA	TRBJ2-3	CARSLIYGITDTQYF
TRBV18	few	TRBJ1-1	CASSRQTNTEAFF
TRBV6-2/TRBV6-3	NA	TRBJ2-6	CASSPTSGANVLTF
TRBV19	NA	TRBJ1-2	CASTGQGYGYTF
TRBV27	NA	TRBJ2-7	CASSLKGTGTYEQYF
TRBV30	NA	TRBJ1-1	CAWSYRAQNTEAFF
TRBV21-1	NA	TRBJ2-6	CASSNGQGATPPGANVLTF
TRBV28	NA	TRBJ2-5	CASSFFGGETQYF
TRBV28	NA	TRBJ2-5	CASSLASETQYF
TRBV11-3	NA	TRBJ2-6	CASSPRPPDGANVLTF
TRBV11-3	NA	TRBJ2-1	CASSLGKLANEQFF
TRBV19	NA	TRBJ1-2	CASSIDHGRAEGYTF
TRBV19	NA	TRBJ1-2	CASSISSGTGGGYGYTF
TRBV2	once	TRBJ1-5	CASSGGQGNYQPQHF
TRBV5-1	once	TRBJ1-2	CASSLYTQGAANYGYTF
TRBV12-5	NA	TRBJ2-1	CASGPGGTGYNEQFF
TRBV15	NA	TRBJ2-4	CATSRGVLRNIQYF
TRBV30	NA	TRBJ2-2	CAWSGGIPSRAGELFF
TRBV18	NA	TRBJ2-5	CASSSPSWETQYF
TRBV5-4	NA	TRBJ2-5	CASSSGTSLQETQYF
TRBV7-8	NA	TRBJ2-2	CASSRSITGELFF
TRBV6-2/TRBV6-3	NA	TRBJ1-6	CASSYSVQGAYGSPLHF
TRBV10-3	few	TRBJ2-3	CAISRRTGTDTSTDTQYF